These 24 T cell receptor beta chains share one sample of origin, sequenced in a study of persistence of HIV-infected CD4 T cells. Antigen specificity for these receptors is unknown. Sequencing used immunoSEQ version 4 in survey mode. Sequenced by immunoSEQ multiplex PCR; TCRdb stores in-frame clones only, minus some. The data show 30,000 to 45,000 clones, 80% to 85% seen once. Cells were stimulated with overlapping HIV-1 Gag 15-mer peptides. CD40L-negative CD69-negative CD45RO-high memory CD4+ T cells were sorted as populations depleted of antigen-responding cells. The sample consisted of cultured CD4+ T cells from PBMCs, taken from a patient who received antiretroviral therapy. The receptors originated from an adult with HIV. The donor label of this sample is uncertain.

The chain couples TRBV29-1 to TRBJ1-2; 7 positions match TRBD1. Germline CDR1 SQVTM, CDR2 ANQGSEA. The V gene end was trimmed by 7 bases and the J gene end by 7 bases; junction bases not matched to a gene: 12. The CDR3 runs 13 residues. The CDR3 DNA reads TGCAGCGCTATGCTGACAGGGATGTTTGGCTACACCTTC. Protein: CSAMLTGMFGYTF.

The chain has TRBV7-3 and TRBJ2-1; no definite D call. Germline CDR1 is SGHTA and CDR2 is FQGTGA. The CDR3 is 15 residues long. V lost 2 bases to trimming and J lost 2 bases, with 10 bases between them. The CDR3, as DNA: TGTGCCAGCAGCTTAGACCGAGGTACCTACAATGAGCAGTTCTTC. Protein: CASSLDRGTYNEQFF.

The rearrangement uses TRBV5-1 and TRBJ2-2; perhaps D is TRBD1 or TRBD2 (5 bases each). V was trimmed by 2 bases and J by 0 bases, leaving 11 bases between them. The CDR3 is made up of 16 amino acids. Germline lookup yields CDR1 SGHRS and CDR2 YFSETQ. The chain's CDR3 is CASSLLGTANTGELFF. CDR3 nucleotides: TGCGCCAGCAGCTTACTTGGGACCGCGAACACCGGGGAGCTGTTTTTT.

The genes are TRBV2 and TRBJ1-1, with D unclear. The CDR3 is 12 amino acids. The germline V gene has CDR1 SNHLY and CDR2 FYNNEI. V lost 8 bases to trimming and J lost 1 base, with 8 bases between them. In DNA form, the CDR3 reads TGTGCCAGCTCTGTTCGGAACACTGAAGCTTTCTTT. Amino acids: CASSVRNTEAFF.

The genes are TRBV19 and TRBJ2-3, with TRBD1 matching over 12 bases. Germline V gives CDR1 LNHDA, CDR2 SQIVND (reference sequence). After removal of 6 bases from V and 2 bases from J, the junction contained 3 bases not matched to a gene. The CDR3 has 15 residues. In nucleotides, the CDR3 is TGTGCCAGTAGAGGGACAGGGGGCCCCACAGATACGCAGTATTTT. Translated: CASRGTGGPTDTQYF.

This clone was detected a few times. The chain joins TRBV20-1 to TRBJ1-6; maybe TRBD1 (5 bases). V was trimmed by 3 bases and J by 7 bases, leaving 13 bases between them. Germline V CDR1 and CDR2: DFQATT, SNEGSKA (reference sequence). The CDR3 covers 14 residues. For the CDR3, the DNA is TGCAGTGCTAGTTACGGGGGGATCAATTCACCCCTCCACTTT. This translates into CSASYGGINSPLHF.

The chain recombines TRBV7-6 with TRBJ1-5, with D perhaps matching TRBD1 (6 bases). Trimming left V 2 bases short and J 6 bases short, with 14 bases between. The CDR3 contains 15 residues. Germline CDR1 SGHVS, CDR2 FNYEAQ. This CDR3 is CASSLSAQGAQPQHF. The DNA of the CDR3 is TGTGCCAGCAGCTTATCCGCACAGGGAGCTCAGCCCCAGCATTTT.

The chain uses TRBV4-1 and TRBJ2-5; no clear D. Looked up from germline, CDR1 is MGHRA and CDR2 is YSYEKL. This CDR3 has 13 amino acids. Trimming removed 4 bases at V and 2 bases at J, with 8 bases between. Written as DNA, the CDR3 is TGCGCCAGCAGCCTACTCCCTCAAGAGACCCAGTACTTC. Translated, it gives CASSLLPQETQYF.

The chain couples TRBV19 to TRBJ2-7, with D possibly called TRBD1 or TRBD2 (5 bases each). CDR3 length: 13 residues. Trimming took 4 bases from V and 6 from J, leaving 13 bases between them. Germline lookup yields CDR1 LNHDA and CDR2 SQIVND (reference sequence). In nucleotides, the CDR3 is TGTGCCAGTAGTAGGGGACCGATGGCCGAGCAGTACGTC. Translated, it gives CASSRGPMAEQYV.

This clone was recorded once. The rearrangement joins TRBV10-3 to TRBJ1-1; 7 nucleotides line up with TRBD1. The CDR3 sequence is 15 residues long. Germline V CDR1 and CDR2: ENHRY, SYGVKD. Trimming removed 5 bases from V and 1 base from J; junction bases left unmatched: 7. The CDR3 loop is CAISQRGPGNTEAFF. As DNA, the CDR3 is TGTGCCATCAGTCAGAGGGGGCCGGGGAACACTGAAGCTTTCTTT.

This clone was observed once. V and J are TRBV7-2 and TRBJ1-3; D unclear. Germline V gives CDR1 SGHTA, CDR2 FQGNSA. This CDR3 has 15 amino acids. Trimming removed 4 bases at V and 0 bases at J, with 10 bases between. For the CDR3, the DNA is TGTGCCAGCAGCTCCGGATTCCTCTCTGGAAACACCATATATTTT. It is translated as CASSSGFLSGNTIYF.

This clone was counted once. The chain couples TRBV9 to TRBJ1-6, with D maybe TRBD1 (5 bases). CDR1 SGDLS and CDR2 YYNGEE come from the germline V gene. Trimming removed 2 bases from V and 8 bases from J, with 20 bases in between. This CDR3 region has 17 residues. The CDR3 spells CASSVGGGEFNHSPLHF. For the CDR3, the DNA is TGTGCCAGCAGCGTTGGGGGAGGGGAATTTAATCATTCACCCCTCCACTTT. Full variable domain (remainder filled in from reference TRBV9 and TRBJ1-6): DSGVTQTPKHLITATGQRVTLRCSPRSGDLSVYWYQQSLDQGLQFLIQYYNGEERAKGNILERFSAQQFPDLHSELNLSSLELGDSALYFCASSVGGGEFNHSPLHFGNGTRLTVT.

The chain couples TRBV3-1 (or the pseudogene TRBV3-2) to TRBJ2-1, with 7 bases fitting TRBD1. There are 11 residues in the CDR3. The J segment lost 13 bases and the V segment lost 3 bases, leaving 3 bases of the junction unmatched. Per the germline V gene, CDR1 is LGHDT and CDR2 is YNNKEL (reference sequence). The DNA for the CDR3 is TGTGCCAGCAGCCATACAGGGGCCCAGTTCTTC. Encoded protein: CASSHTGAQFF.

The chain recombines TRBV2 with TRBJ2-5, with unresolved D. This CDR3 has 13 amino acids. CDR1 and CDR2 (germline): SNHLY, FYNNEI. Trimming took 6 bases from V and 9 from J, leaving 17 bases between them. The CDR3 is CASSAGPPGAQYF. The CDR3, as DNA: TGTGCCAGCAGCGCCGGGCCACCTGGGGCCCAGTACTTC.

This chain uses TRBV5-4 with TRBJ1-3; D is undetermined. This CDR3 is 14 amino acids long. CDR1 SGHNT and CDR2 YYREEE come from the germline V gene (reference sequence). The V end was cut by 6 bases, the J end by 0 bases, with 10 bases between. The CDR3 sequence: CASMRFDSGNTIYF. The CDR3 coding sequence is TGTGCCAGCATGAGGTTCGACTCTGGAAACACCATATATTTT.

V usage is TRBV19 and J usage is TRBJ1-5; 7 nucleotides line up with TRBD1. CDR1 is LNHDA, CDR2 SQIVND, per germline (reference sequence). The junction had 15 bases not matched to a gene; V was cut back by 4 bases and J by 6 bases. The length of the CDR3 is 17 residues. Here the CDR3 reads CASSKARARGESQPQHF. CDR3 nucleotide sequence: TGTGCCAGTAGTAAGGCCCGCGCCAGGGGGGAGAGTCAGCCCCAGCATTTT. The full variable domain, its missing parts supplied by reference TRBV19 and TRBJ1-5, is DGGITQSPKYLFRKEGQNVTLSCEQNLNHDAMYWYRQDPGQGLRLIYYSQIVNDFQKGDIAEGYSVSREKKESFPLTVTSAQKNPTAFYLCASSKARARGESQPQHFGDGTRLSIL.

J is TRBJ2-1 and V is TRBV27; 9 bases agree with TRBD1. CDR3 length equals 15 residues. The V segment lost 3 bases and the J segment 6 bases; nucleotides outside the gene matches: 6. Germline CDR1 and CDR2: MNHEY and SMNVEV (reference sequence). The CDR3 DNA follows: TGTGCCAGCAGTTTTTTCGGGGACAGGGTCAATGAGCAGTTCTTC. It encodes CASSFFGDRVNEQFF.

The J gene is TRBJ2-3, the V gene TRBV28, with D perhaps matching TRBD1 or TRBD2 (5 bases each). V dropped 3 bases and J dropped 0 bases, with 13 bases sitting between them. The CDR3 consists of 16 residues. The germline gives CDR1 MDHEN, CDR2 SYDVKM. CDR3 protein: CASSLSRGLSTDTQYF. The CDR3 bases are TGTGCCAGCAGTTTGAGTCGGGGCTTAAGCACAGATACGCAGTATTTT.

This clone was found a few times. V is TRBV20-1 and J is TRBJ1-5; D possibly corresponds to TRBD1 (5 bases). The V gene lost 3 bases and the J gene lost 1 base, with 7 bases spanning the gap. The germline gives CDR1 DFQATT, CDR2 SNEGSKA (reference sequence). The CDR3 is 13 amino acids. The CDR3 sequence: CSASGGSNQPQHF. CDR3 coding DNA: TGCAGTGCTAGTGGGGGGAGCAATCAGCCCCAGCATTTT.

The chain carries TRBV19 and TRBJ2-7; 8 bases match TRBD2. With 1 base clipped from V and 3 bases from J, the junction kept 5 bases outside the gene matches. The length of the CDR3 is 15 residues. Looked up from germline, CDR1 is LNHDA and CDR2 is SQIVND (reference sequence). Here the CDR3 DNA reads TGTGCCAGTAGTATAGCTGCGGGGGGTCTCTACGAGCAGTACTTC. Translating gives CASSIAAGGLYEQYF.

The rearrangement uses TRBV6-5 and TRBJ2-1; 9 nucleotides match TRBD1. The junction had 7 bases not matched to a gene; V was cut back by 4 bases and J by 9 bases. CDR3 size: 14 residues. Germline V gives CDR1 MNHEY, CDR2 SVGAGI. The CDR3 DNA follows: TGTGCCAGCAGTTTACAGGGGGCGGCAGGTGAGCAGTTCTTC. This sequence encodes CASSLQGAAGEQFF.

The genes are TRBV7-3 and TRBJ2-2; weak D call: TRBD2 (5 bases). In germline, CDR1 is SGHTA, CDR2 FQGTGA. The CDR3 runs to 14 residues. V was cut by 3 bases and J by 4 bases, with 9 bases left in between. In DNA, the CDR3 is TGTGCCAGCAGCTTCAGCGGCGGCACCGGGGAGCTGTTTTTT. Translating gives CASSFSGGTGELFF.

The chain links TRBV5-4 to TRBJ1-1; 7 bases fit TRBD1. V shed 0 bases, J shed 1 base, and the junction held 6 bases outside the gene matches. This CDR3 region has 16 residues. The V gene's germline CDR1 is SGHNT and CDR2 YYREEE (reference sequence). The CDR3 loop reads CASSLAMTGQNTEAFF. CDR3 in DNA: TGTGCCAGCAGCTTGGCGATGACAGGGCAGAACACTGAAGCTTTCTTT.

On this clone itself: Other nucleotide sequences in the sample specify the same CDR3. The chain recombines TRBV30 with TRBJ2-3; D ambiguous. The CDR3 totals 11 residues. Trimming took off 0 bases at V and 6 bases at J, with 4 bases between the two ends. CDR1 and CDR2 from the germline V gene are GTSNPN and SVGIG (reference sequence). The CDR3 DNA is TGTGCCTGGAGTGTAGGGGATACGCAGTATTTT. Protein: CAWSVGDTQYF.